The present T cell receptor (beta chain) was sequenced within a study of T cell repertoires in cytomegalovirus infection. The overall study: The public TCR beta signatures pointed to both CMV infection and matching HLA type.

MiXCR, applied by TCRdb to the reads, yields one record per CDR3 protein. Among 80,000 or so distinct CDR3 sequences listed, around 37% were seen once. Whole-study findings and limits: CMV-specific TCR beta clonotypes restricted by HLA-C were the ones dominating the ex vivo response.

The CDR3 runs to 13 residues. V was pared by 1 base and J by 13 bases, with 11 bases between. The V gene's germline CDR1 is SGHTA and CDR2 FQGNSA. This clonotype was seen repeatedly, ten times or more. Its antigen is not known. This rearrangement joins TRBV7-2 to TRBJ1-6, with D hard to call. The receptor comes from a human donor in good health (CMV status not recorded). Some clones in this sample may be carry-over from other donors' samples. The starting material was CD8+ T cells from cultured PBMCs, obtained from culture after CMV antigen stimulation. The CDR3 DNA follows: TGTGCCAGCAGCTTAGAGGGAATGAGGCCCCTCCACTTT. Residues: CASSLEGMRPLHF.